This T cell receptor beta chain emerged from a study of T cells after yellow fever vaccination. Across the whole study: The fractions with low cell numbers were processed using SMART-Seq v4 Ultra Low Input.

Each CDR3 protein gets one entry after TCRdb re-called the 5' RACE reads with MiXCR. This table holds about 370,000 distinct CDR3 sequences, 11% found once. This CDR3 is built from 14 residues. Trimming pared 0 bases from V and 4 bases from J, leaving 6 bases between. Germline values: CDR1 SGHAT, CDR2 FQNNGV. Study outcomes and limitations: Shared CD4/CD8 clonotypes were a small share, likely from convergent recombination.

Points on this clonotype: Antigen: not known.

This clonotype was sampled from a man between 18 and 35 years old who received the YFV17D yellow fever vaccine. The sample in question was PBMCs, obtained on the day of the first yellow fever vaccination. This chain uses TRBV11-2 with TRBJ2-2; D remains ambiguous. CDR3 loop: CASSLDKPTGELFF. For the CDR3, the DNA is TGTGCCAGCAGCTTAGACAAACCCACCGGGGAGCTGTTTTTT. Together with reference TRBV11-2 and TRBJ2-2, the CDR3 gives the full variable domain: EAGVAQSPRYKIIEKRQSVAFWCNPISGHATLYWYQQILGQGPKLLIQFQNNGVVDDSQLPKDRFSAERLKGVDSTLKIQPAKLEDSAVYLCASSLDKPTGELFFGEGSRLTVL.